This record looks at one TCR beta chain sequence and its context. Its target is unknown. This entry comes from a study of cytomegalovirus exposure and HLA in healthy donors. Findings and limits, study-wide: Some highly shared sequence variants likely arose as a pipeline artifact. Reports indicate that TCR beta sequences accurately predicted the HLA-A and HLA-B alleles of most subjects.

The germline gives CDR1 SGHNT, CDR2 YENEEA. V was clipped by 3 bases and J by 1 base, with 4 bases between them. The CDR3 sequence is 13 residues long. Primers for the PCR totalled 60 Vbeta and 13 Jbeta. Sequenced by immunoSEQ multiplex PCR; TCRdb stores in-frame clones only, minus some. The sample carries around 180,000 clones, over 70% recorded once. Sequences were obtained from PBMCs. V gene TRBV11-3 combines with J gene TRBJ1-3; D gene uncertain. The clonotype originates from a woman aged 25 to 45 in good health and CMV-seropositive. The CDR3 DNA is TGTGCCAGCAGCTTCTCTTCTGGAAACACCATATATTTT. Translation gives CASSFSSGNTIYF.